Each of the 2 T cell receptor beta chains below was sequenced from the same sample in a study of blood T cell repertoires in COVID-19. This table comes from immunoSEQ multiplex PCR, and its TCRdb copy is limited to in-frame clones, with some not included. Among around 290,000 clones listed, 86% were seen once. The specimen was peripheral blood. The source of these receptors is an older woman with COVID-19, enrolled during active disease.

This clone was observed once. This chain joins TRBV7-6 and TRBJ2-7; D perhaps matches TRBD1 (6 bases). V lost 5 bases, J lost 2 bases, and 16 bases lay in between. The CDR3 has 15 residues. Germline assignment: CDR1 SGHVS and CDR2 FNYEAQ. In nucleotides, the CDR3 is TGTGCCAGCAGCCCGGTGCCGGGACACACCTACGAGCAGTACTTC. Amino acid sequence: CASSPVPGHTYEQYF.

This chain links TRBV18 with TRBJ1-2, with 7 bases identical to TRBD1. The CDR3 runs 14 residues. The V gene's germline CDR1 is KGHSH and CDR2 LQKENI. V lost 3 bases and J lost 7; bases outside the gene matches: 8. CDR3: CASSPGTAGSGYTF. The CDR3, as DNA: TGTGCCAGCTCACCGGGGACAGCCGGGAGTGGCTACACCTTC.